In this sample, the clone carrying this TCR beta chain turned up once. Its antigen is not known. CDR1 SGHTA and CDR2 FQGNSA come from the germline V gene. The CDR3 runs 14 residues. The data were taken from a study of T-cell memory formation after mild COVID-19. Study-level points and caveats: Confirmation of SARS-CoV-2 specificity was lacking for second-wave clones peaking day 37.

In TCRdb, the 5' RACE reads were re-called with MiXCR into one record per CDR3 protein. The repertoire consists of about 350,000 distinct CDR3 sequences, with roughly an eighth occurring once and the leading ten covering around a fifth. The origin of this receptor is a man younger than 35 who had mild COVID-19 (a few samples of this study predate the infection). Cell type and time point are not known. This rearrangement joins TRBV7-2 to TRBJ2-7; D is possibly TRBD1 or TRBD2 (5 bases each). Sequenced sample: PBMCs or a T cell subset sorted from them (not recorded which). This CDR3 reads CANSRDGGPYEQYF. CDR3 nucleotide sequence: TGTGCTAATAGCCGGGACGGAGGTCCCTACGAGCAGTACTTC. The full variable domain, with the rest looked up from reference TRBV7-2 and TRBJ2-7, is GAGVSQSPSNKVTEKGKDVELRCDPISGHTALYWYRQSLGQGLEFLIYFQGNSAPDKSGLPSDRFSAERTGGSVSTLTIQRTQQEDSAVYLCANSRDGGPYEQYFGPGTRLTVT.